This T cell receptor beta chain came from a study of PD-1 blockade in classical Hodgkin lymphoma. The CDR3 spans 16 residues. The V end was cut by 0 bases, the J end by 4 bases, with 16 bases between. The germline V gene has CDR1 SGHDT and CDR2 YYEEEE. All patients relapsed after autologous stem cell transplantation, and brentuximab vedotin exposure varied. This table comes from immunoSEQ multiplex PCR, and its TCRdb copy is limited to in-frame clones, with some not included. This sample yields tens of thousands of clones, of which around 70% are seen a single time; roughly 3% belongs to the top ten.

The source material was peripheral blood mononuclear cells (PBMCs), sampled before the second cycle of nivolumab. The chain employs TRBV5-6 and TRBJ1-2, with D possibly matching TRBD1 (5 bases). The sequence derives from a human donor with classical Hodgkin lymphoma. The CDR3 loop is CASSLAGTYRIYGYTF. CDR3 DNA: TGTGCCAGCAGCTTGGCTGGGACCTACCGCATCTATGGCTACACCTTC.